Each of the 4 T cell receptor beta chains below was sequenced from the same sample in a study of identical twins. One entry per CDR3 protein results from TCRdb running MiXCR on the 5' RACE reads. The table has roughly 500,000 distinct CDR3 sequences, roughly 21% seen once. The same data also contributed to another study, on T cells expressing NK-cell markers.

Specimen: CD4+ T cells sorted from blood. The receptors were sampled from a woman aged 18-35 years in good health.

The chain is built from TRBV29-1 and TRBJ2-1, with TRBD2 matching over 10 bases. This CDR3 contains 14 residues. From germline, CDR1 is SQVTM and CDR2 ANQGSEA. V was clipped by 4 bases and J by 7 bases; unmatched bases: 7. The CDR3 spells CSVVSGRASNEQFF. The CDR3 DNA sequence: TGCAGCGTTGTGAGCGGGAGGGCCTCGAATGAGCAGTTCTTC.

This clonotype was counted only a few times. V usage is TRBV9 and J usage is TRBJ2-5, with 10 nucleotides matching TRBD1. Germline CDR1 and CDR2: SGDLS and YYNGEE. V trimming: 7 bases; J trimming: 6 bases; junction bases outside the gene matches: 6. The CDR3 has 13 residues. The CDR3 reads CASGSGQGQTQYF. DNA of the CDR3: TGTGCCAGCGGTTCGGGACAGGGGCAGACCCAGTACTTC. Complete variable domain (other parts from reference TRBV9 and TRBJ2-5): DSGVTQTPKHLITATGQRVTLRCSPRSGDLSVYWYQQSLDQGLQFLIQYYNGEERAKGNILERFSAQQFPDLHSELNLSSLELGDSALYFCASGSGQGQTQYFGPGTRLLVL.

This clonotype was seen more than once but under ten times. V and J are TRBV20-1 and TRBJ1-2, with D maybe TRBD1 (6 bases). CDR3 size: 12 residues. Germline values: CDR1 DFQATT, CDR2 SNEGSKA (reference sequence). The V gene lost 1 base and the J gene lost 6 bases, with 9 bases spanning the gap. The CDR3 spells CSARVPGDGYTF. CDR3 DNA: TGCAGTGCTAGAGTGCCAGGGGATGGCTACACCTTC.

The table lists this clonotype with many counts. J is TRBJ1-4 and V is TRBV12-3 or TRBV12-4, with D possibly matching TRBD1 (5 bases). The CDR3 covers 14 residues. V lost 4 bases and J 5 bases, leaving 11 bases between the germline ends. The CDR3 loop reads CASSSDRGNEKLFF. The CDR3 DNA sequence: TGTGCCAGCAGTTCCGACAGAGGAAATGAAAAACTGTTTTTT.